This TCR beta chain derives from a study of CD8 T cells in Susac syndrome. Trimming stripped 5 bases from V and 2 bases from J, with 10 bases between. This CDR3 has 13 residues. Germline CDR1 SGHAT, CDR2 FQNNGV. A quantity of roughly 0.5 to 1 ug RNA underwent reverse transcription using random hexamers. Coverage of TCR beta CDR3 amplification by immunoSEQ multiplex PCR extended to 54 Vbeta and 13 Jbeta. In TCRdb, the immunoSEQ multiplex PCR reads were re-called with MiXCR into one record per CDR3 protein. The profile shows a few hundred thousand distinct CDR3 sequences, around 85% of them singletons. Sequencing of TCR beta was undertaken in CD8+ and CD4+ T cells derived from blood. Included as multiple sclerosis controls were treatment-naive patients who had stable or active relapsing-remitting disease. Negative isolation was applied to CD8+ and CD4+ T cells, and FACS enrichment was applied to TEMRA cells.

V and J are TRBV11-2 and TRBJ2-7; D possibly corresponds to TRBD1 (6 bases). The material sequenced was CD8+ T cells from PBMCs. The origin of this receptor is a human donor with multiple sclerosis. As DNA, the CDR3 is TGTGCCAGCAGCATTGGGACAACCTACGAGCAGTACTTC. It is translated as CASSIGTTYEQYF.